Presented here are 21 T cell receptor beta chains from one specimen sequenced in a study of shared clonotypes between healthy human individuals. The data were produced by immunoSEQ multiplex PCR, yet TCRdb's version contains in-frame clones alone and is incomplete. Of about 2 million clones in the sample, around 96% were seen once. The naive CD8 fraction comprised CD45RO-negative cells positively selected for CCR7 and excluded terminally differentiated effector memory CD45RA+ cells. Sequencing used naive CD8+ T cells sorted from blood. These receptors were obtained from a man younger than 30 in good health.

In regard to this clone: Additional DNA sequences in this sample encode the identical CDR3. This rearrangement joins TRBV7-6 to TRBJ1-1, with TRBD1 matching over 8 bases. In germline, CDR1 is SGHVS, CDR2 FNYEAQ. Trimming at V came to 1 base and at J to 5 bases, leaving 0 bases not matched to a gene. The CDR3 length is 13 residues. CDR3 residues: CASSLGTGTEAFF. The CDR3 nucleotides read TGTGCCAGCAGCTTAGGGACAGGGACTGAAGCTTTCTTT.

This sequence joins TRBV4-3 and TRBJ2-7, with D possibly TRBD1 on 6 matching bases. The CDR3 extends over 13 amino acids. Looked up from germline, CDR1 is LGHNA and CDR2 is YSLEER. Trimming left V 6 bases short and J 2 bases short, with 11 bases between. The CDR3 nucleotides read TGCGCCAGCAGTCCCTACAGGGCCTACGAGCAGTACTTC. It yields the protein CASSPYRAYEQYF.

The chain links TRBV10-3 to TRBJ2-1; 7 bases agree with TRBD2. Per the germline V gene, CDR1 is ENHRY and CDR2 is SYGVKD. Losses at the gene ends were 6 bases for V and 0 bases for J; bases not matched to a gene: 8. This CDR3 contains 16 residues. The CDR3 DNA reads as TGTGCCATCAGGGATACCGGGACTACCTCCTACAATGAGCAGTTCTTC. This translates into CAIRDTGTTSYNEQFF.

This clone was seen just once. In DNA, the CDR3 is TGCAGCGTGCAGGGTGGTATGGAGGCTGAAGCTTTCTTT. This encodes CSVQGGMEAEAFF. V usage is TRBV29-1 and J usage is TRBJ1-1; weak D call: TRBD1 (5 bases). Trimming removed 6 bases at V and 6 bases at J, with 17 bases between. The germline gives CDR1 SQVTM, CDR2 ANQGSEA. The CDR3 loop spans 13 amino acids.

CDR3 in amino acids: CASSHLQEGSYEQYF. The CDR3 region has the DNA TGTGCCAGCAGTCACCTTCAAGAAGGCTCCTACGAGCAGTACTTC. The V gene is TRBV28, the J gene TRBJ2-7; D unresolved. V lost 5 bases, J lost 0 bases, and 14 bases lay in between. In germline, CDR1 is MDHEN, CDR2 SYDVKM. The CDR3 is made up of 15 amino acids.

This rearrangement joins TRBV7-6 to TRBJ1-1, with D perhaps TRBD1 (6 bases). Looked up from germline, CDR1 is SGHVS and CDR2 is FNYEAQ. This CDR3 spans 15 amino acids. Deletions cut 1 base from V and 0 bases from J, with 9 bases between. Here the CDR3 reads CASSLEGHLNTEAFF. CDR3 DNA sequence: TGTGCCAGCAGCTTAGAGGGACACTTGAACACTGAAGCTTTCTTT.

V gene TRBV29-1 combines with J gene TRBJ2-4; D tentatively fits TRBD1 or TRBD2 (5 bases each). The CDR3 runs 14 residues. Germline V gives CDR1 SQVTM, CDR2 ANQGSEA. The V end lost 2 bases, the J end lost 2 bases, and 10 bases lay between the germline ends. CDR3 bases: TGCAGCGTTGAAATGGGGGTAACCAAAAACATTCAGTACTTC. Encoded protein: CSVEMGVTKNIQYF.

J is TRBJ2-1 and V is TRBV29-1, with 13 bases aligning to TRBD2. The CDR3 totals 14 residues. Per the germline V gene, CDR1 is SQVTM and CDR2 is ANQGSEA. The trim removed 2 bases at V and 9 bases at J, leaving 4 bases unmatched. The CDR3 region is CSVELTSGGTEQFF. CDR3 sequence (DNA): TGCAGCGTTGAACTGACTAGCGGGGGGACTGAGCAGTTCTTC.

This sequence joins TRBV27 and TRBJ2-5, with 15 bases aligning to TRBD2. The CDR3 has 18 amino acids. The V segment lost 6 bases and the J segment 2 bases; nucleotides outside the gene matches: 10. The germline V gene encodes CDR1 MNHEY and CDR2 SMNVEV (reference sequence). CDR3 protein: CASSPLPGLAGGQETQYF. The CDR3 region has the DNA TGTGCCAGCAGCCCTCTACCGGGACTAGCGGGGGGACAAGAGACCCAGTACTTC.

The rearrangement links TRBV28 to TRBJ2-3; 10 positions match TRBD2. Looked up from germline, CDR1 is MDHEN and CDR2 is SYDVKM. This CDR3 is 17 amino acids long. Losses at the gene ends were 1 base for V and 1 base for J; bases not matched to a gene: 5. CDR3 sequence: CASSLLTSGVGTDTQYF. In nucleotides, the CDR3 is TGTGCCAGCAGTTTATTAACTAGCGGGGTAGGCACAGATACGCAGTATTTT.

V is TRBV5-4 and J is TRBJ2-1, with no clear D. The ends were cut back, 0 bases at V and 9 bases at J, with 10 bases in the middle. Germline loops: CDR1 SGHNT, CDR2 YYREEE (reference sequence). The CDR3 totals 13 residues. CDR3 sequence (DNA): TGTGCCAGCAGCTTGGCTGATAGTATTGAGCAGTTCTTC. Residues: CASSLADSIEQFF.

This rearrangement joins TRBV15 to TRBJ2-5; 7 bases fit TRBD1. The CDR3 consists of 15 residues. V gave up 5 bases and J gave up 2 bases; unmatched junction bases: 8. Germline V lookup: CDR1 LNHNV, CDR2 YYDKDF (reference sequence). The chain's CDR3 is CATSSTGTVQETQYF. CDR3 nucleotides: TGTGCCACCAGCTCAACCGGGACAGTACAAGAGACCCAGTACTTC.

For this clone: The sample contains more than one DNA sequence encoding this CDR3. The chain has TRBV28 and TRBJ2-3, with D possibly matching TRBD2 (5 bases). This CDR3 has 14 amino acids. V was shortened by 2 bases and J by 0 bases, with 6 bases between the two germline ends. CDR1 and CDR2 (germline): MDHEN, SYDVKM. CDR3 in DNA: TGTGCCAGCAGTTTACTAGCTAGCACAGATACGCAGTATTTT. Translated: CASSLLASTDTQYF.

This rearrangement joins TRBV13 to TRBJ2-1, with D unresolved. Germline V gene lookup returns CDR1 PRHDT and CDR2 FYEKMQ (reference sequence). V was pared by 3 bases and J by 4 bases, with 13 bases between. This CDR3 spans 15 amino acids. The CDR3 sequence is CASSFAPDPYNEQFF. The DNA for the CDR3 is TGTGCCAGCAGCTTTGCTCCGGACCCTTACAATGAGCAGTTCTTC.

This chain joins TRBV11-2 and TRBJ1-2; tentative D call: TRBD1 (5 bases). Between the trimmed V and J ends, which lost 5 bases and 2 bases, there was a span of 12 bases. The CDR3 covers 14 residues. The germline V gene has CDR1 SGHAT and CDR2 FQNNGV. The CDR3 DNA reads TGTGCCAGCAGCATCCCCGGGACGAACTATGGCTACACCTTC. Encoded protein: CASSIPGTNYGYTF.

The chain recombines TRBV4-1 with TRBJ1-1, with D hard to call. Germline V gene sequence: CDR1 MGHRA, CDR2 YSYEKL. V lost 4 bases to trimming and J lost 6 bases, with 24 bases between them. The CDR3 extends over 17 amino acids. Here the CDR3 DNA reads TGCGCCAGCAGCCCATTGGAGGGCGGTCTTTATATTGCTGAAGCTTTCTTT. This sequence encodes CASSPLEGGLYIAEAFF.

The chain uses TRBV11-2 and TRBJ2-1, with 11 positions matching TRBD1. Per the germline V gene, CDR1 is SGHAT and CDR2 is FQNNGV. This CDR3 is 14 amino acids long. The junction had 6 bases not matched to a gene; V was cut back by 5 bases and J by 9 bases. The CDR3 coding sequence is TGTGCCAGCAGCGGGGACAGGGGGTACGGTGAGCAGTTCTTC. It yields the protein CASSGDRGYGEQFF.

The chain has TRBV7-6 and TRBJ2-7, with D uncertain. Trimming took 1 base from V and 5 from J, leaving 15 bases between them. Per the germline V gene, CDR1 is SGHVS and CDR2 is FNYEAQ. The CDR3 consists of 15 residues. For the CDR3, the DNA is TGTGCCAGCAGCTTAGTCTCAGGCCCTTCGGACGAGCAGTACTTC. Translated, it gives CASSLVSGPSDEQYF.

The genes are TRBV4-3 and TRBJ2-1; 11 bases fit TRBD2. V lost 4 bases to trimming and J lost 7 bases; unmatched junction nucleotides: 6. The germline CDR1 and CDR2 sequences are LGHNA and YSLEER. The CDR3 extends over 15 amino acids. The CDR3 region has the DNA TGCGCCAGCAGCCCACTAGCGGGAGAAGGTAATGAGCAGTTCTTC. Encoded protein: CASSPLAGEGNEQFF.

CDR3 region: CASSQDHLAGGLYEQYF. The CDR3, as DNA: TGCGCCAGCAGCCAAGATCACTTAGCGGGAGGGTTGTACGAGCAGTACTTC. The chain joins TRBV4-1 to TRBJ2-7; 11 nucleotides align to TRBD2. Germline CDR1 and CDR2: MGHRA and YSYEKL. Trimming removed 0 bases from V and 4 bases from J; junction bases left unmatched: 8. The length of the CDR3 is 17 residues.

V and J are TRBV7-9 and TRBJ2-5, with D maybe TRBD1 (5 bases). This CDR3 is 14 amino acids long. Germline CDR1 is SEHNR and CDR2 is FQNEAQ (reference sequence). V lost 4 bases to trimming and J lost 1 base, with 10 bases between them. The CDR3 sequence: CASSSTTVQETQYF. In nucleotides, the CDR3 is TGTGCCAGCAGCTCTACGACAGTCCAAGAGACCCAGTACTTC.